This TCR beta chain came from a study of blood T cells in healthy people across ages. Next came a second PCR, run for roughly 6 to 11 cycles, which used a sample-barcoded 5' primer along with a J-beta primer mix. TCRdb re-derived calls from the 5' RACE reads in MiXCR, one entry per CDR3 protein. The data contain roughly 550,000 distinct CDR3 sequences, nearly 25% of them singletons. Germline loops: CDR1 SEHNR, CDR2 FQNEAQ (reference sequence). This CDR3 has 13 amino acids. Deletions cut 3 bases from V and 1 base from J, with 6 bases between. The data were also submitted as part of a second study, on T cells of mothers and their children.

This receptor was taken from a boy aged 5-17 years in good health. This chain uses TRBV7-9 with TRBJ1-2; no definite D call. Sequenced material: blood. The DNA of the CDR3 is TGTGCCAGCAGCTTTTCAGATAACTATGGCTACACCTTC. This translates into CASSFSDNYGYTF.